This T cell receptor (beta chain) was sequenced in a study of CD8+ T cells in alopecia areata. About the research overall: Tofacitinib ran 6 to 18 months, followed by 6 months off drug. Study findings and constraints: Among the cells sequenced in scalp samples are also the resident alphabeta T cells of normal skin. An increase in clonality over normal scalp was evident in lesional scalp, especially alopecia totalis/universalis.

Treatment specified: oral pan-JAK inhibitor, 5-10 mg twice daily. Researchers took lesional scalp punch biopsies and peripheral blood from people who were alopecia areata patients. Isolated RNA was reverse transcribed into cDNA used as the sequencing template. Generated by immunoSEQ multiplex PCR, the TCRdb table keeps only in-frame clones and is missing some. The sample includes 190,000 or so clones, 50% to 60% of them seen just once. The sample holds a few counts of this clone. Its antigen remains unknown. The identical CDR3 is also encoded by other nucleotide sequences in the sample. V was trimmed by 6 bases and J by 2 bases, leaving 10 bases between them. CDR1 is SQVTM, CDR2 ANQGSEA, per germline. The CDR3 contains 12 residues.

The source of this sequence is a human donor with alopecia areata. The V and J genes are TRBV29-1 and TRBJ2-5; D possibly corresponds to TRBD1 (6 bases). The sample in question was CD4+ T cells sorted from blood, obtained at week 4, from a patient treated with tofacitinib. The CDR3 DNA reads as TGCAGCGTGAGGACAGCTCAAGAGACCCAGTACTTC. Amino acid sequence: CSVRTAQETQYF.